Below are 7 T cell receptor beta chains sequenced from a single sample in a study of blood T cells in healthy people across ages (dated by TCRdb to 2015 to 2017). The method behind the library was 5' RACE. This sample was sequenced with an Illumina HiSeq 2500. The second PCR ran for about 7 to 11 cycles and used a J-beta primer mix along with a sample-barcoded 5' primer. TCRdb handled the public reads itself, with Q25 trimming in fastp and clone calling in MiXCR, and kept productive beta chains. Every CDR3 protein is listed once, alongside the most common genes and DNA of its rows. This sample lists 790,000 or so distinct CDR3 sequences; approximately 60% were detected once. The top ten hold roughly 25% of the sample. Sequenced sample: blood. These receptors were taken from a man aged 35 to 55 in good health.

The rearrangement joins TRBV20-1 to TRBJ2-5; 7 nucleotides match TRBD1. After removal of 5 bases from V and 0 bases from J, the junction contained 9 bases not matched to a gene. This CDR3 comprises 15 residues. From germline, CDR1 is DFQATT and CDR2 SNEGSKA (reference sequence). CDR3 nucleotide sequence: TGCAGTGCTCCCAAGGCACAGGGGTACCAAGAGACCCAGTACTTC. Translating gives CSAPKAQGYQETQYF.

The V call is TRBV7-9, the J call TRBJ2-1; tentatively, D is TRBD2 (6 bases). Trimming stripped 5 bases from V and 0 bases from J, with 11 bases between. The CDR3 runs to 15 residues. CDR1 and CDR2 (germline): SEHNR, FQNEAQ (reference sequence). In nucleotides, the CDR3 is TGTGCCAGCAGCAACCGGAGGGCCTCCTACAATGAGCAGTTCTTC. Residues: CASSNRRASYNEQFF. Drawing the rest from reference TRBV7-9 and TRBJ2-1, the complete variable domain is DTGVSQNPRHKITKRGQNVTFRCDPISEHNRLYWYRQTLGQGPEFLTYFQNEAQLEKSRLLSDRFSAERPKGSFSTLEIQRTEQGDSAMYLCASSNRRASYNEQFFGPGTRLTVL.

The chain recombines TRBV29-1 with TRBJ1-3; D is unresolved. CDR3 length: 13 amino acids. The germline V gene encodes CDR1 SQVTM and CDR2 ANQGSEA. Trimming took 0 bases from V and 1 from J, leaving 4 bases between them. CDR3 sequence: CSVEDPSGNTIYF. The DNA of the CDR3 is TGCAGCGTTGAAGACCCGTCTGGAAACACCATATATTTT.

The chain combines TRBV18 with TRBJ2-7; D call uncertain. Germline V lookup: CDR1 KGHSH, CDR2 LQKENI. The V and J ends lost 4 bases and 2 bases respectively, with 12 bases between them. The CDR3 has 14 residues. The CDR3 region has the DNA TGTGCCAGCTCACGGCCGGCCGGAACCTACGAGCAGTACTTC. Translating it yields CASSRPAGTYEQYF.

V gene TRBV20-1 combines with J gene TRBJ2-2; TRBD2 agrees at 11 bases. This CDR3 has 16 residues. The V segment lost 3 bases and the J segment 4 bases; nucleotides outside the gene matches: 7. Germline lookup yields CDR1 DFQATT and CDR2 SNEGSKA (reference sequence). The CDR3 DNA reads TGCAGTGCTAGTATAGCGGGAGGGCTTTCCACCGGGGAGCTGTTTTTT. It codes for CSASIAGGLSTGELFF.

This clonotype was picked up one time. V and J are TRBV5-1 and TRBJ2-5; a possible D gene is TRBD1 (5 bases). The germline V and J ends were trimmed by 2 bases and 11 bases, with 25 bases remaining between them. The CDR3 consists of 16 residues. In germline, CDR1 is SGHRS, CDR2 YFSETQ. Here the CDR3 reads CASSFVQGQGHNEQYF. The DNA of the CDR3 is TGCGCCAGCAGCTTCGTCCAGGGTCAGGGTCACAATGAGCAGTACTTC.

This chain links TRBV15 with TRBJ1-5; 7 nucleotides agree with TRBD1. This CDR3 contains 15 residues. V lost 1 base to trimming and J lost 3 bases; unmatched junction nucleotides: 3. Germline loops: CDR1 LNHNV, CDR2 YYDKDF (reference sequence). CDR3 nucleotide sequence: TGTGCCACCAGCAGAGGGACAGGCCACAATCAGCCCCAGCATTTT. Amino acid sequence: CATSRGTGHNQPQHF.